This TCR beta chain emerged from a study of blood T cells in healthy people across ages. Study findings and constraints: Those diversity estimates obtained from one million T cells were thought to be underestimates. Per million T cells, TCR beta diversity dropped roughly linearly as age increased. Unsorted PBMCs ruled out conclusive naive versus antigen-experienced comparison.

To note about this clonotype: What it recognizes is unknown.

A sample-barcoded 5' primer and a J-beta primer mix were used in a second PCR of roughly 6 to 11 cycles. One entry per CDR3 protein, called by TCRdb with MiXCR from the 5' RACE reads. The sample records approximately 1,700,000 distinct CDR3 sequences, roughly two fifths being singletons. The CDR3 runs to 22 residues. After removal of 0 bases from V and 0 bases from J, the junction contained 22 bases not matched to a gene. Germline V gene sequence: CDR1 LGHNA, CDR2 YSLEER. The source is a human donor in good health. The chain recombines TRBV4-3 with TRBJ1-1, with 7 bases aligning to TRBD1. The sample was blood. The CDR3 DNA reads TGCGCCAGCAGCCAAGAGAGAGGGGGCAGGGGGTACGCCGGAGTTATGAACACTGAAGCTTTCTTT. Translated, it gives CASSQERGGRGYAGVMNTEAFF.